This T cell receptor beta chain derives from a study of OX40 agonist ivuxolimab in advanced cancers. The ends were cut back, 7 bases at V and 6 bases at J, with 19 bases in the middle. Looked up from germline, CDR1 is SNHLY and CDR2 is FYNNEI. This CDR3 has 14 residues. The protocol was immunoSEQ multiplex PCR, while the TCRdb copy is restricted to in-frame clones and leaves out a portion. The top ten clones hold 0.44% of a sample with just under 75,000 clones, roughly nine tenths of them seen once. General study findings and limits: CD8+ T cells showed, on average, more clonal expansion than CD4+ cells. Among patients with partial responses at 0.1-3.0 mg/kg, clonal expansion was among the lowest. Normalized T-cell clonal expansion was also low in some nonresponders.

Concerning this clone itself: Its antigen is still unknown.

The chain combines TRBV2 with TRBJ2-7; weak D call: TRBD2 (5 bases). The clonotype comes from an adult with an advanced solid tumor such as melanoma, head and neck, liver or kidney cancer. The source was CD4+ or CD8+ T cells sorted from blood, collected in a trial of the OX40 agonist ivuxolimab. In nucleotides, the CDR3 is TGTGCCAGCAAGAGGGTGAAAGGGTCCGCCGAGCAGTACTTC. The encoded protein is CASKRVKGSAEQYF.